This T cell receptor beta chain derives from a study of patients and donors after allogeneic stem cell transplantation. Germline V lookup: CDR1 SGHRS, CDR2 YFSETQ. The CDR3 extends over 15 amino acids. J gave up 8 bases and V 3 bases, and 10 bases lay outside the gene matches. MiXCR, run by TCRdb on the RT-PCR reads, gives a single entry per CDR3 protein. The sample has roughly 200,000 distinct CDR3 sequences, around 40% seen once. Specimen: blood, either unsorted or a sorted T cell fraction (not recorded which). J is TRBJ1-2 and V is TRBV5-1, with 10 bases matching TRBD1. This sequence originates from a human donor who was either an allogeneic HSCT recipient or a stem cell or donor lymphocyte infusion donor (not recorded which). It is not recorded whose cells these are; they may come from a transplant donor. Written as DNA, the CDR3 is TGCGCCAGCAGCTCGGCGGGACAGGGGTTGAAAGGCTACACCTTC. This sequence encodes CASSSAGQGLKGYTF.